This entry concerns a single T cell receptor (beta chain). Its antigen specificity is not known. Per-base quality was not reported, and no clone a single base away is much larger than it. CDR3 length: 14 amino acids, cysteine to phenylalanine. Only the CDR3 part of the read is kept: 42 bases, read in frame from the first base. V ends up 6 bases short and J 3 bases short, with an unmatched junction base count of 7. CDR1 SGHTS and CDR2 YDEGEE are derived from the germline V gene. Collaborating institutions collected whole blood in K2EDTA tubes following their own protocols. For TCRbeta analysis, collaborator samples were shipped as frozen whole blood, as isolated PBMCs, or as DNA extracted from either sample type. TCRbeta CDR3 regions were amplified from genomic DNA by means of the immunoSEQ Assay, a bias-controlled multiplex PCR. As for the authors' bioinformatics: Within the assay, amplification of reference gene primers was used to estimate how many nucleated cells each sample contained. Sequence reads were collapsed and filtered to measure the absolute abundance of every unique TCRbeta CDR3 rearrangement. For each sample, productive Simpson clonality was calculated by taking the square root of Simpson's diversity index across productive rearrangements. TCRdb obtained this table from immuneACCESS and retained in-frame rearrangements with V and J assigned. These tables miss some clones; where compared with another copy, unresolved V genes account for less than half of the shortfall, and the remainder is unexplained. V and J calls and clone size are copied from that table; D and trimming were computed from the DNA. In this sample the table shows tens of thousands of clones, roughly 80% of which occur a single time. The top ten clones comprise 1.8% of the sample.

This record comes from a study of blood T cell repertoires in COVID-19 (dated by TCRdb to the early 2020s). Regarding the study in general: The collaborator samples originated in the United States, Italy and Spain and spanned the acute and convalescent phases of COVID-19. The prospective study material was composed of cDNA or gDNA derived from T cells, B-cell-depleted T cells, or PBMCs. Subjects who had been exposed to COVID-19, were actively infected with it, or had recovered from it provided the deeply sampled blood TCRbeta repertoires that made up the dataset. The repertoires were released in a freely available public database meant as a resource for research on the immune response to SARS-CoV-2. The samples were drawn from two sources: the first 160 participants of the ongoing ImmuneRACE study, and 1,200 or so subjects contributed by 6 global collaborators. Nearly every sample came with metadata listing a de-identified subject ID, COVID-19 status, age in years and sex. Where HLA class I and class II types were available, the types were taken from metadata supplied by the sample provider, not from assay-based typing. Results the study describes overall, beyond this receptor: How much clinical and demographic metadata was included differed by source and by participant, and the metadata was provided uncurated.

Sequenced input: peripheral blood. The source of this sequence is a woman in her fifties or sixties with acute or convalescent COVID-19. The rearrangement joined TRBV5-8 to TRBJ2-3, with 7 bases matching TRBD2. The sequenced DNA is TGTGCCAGCACCGTGCGGGGGTTAACAGATACGCAGTATTTT. It specifies CASTVRGLTDTQYF.